These 5 T cell receptor beta chains were all obtained from the same sample, sequenced in a study of blood T cell repertoires in COVID-19. Assay: immunoSEQ multiplex PCR; the TCRdb copy retains only in-frame clones and omits some. The data show around 44,000 clones, 92% seen once. Sequencing used peripheral blood. The receptors were gathered from a human donor in a cohort sampled during active COVID-19.

V gene TRBV15 combines with J gene TRBJ2-1, with TRBD2 matching 11 bases. The CDR3 has 15 residues. J lost 12 bases, V lost 5 bases, and 12 bases had no gene match. CDR1 and CDR2 from the germline V gene are LNHNV and YYDKDF (reference sequence). DNA of the CDR3: TGTGCCACCAGCCCTGGGACTAGCGGCCCCATCGGGCAGTTCTTC. Translated, it gives CATSPGTSGPIGQFF. Drawing the rest from reference TRBV15 and TRBJ2-1, the complete variable domain is DAMVIQNPRYQVTQFGKPVTLSCSQTLNHNVMYWYQQKSSQAPKLLFHYYDKDFNNEADTPDNFQSRRPNTSFCFLDIRSPGLGDTAMYLCATSPGTSGPIGQFFGPGTRLTVL.

This chain links TRBV4-2 with TRBJ1-4; D gene unclear. V lost 1 base, J lost 5 bases, and 11 bases lay in between. Germline CDR1 is LGHNA and CDR2 is YNFKEQ. The CDR3 sequence is 15 residues long. DNA of the CDR3: TGTGCCAGCAGCCAAGGATTTGGAGGAAATGAAAAACTGTTTTTT. Its protein product is CASSQGFGGNEKLFF.

This sequence joins TRBV6-5 and TRBJ2-3, with D perhaps matching TRBD1 (6 bases). Germline lookup yields CDR1 MNHEY and CDR2 SVGAGI. V dropped 11 bases and J dropped 1 base, with 13 bases sitting between them. The CDR3 is 13 amino acids. CDR3 in amino acids: CAARPGGTDTQYF. Written as DNA, the CDR3 is TGTGCCGCTCGTCCAGGGGGCACAGATACGCAGTATTTT.

The chain links TRBV5-1 to TRBJ2-1, with 7 bases matching TRBD2. This CDR3 comprises 15 residues. V shed 2 bases, J shed 5 bases, and the junction held 7 bases outside the gene matches. The germline CDR1 and CDR2 sequences are SGHRS and YFSETQ. CDR3 nucleotide sequence: TGCGCCAGCAGCTTTGGCCCTAGCGGTGACAATGAGCAGTTCTTC. This gives the protein CASSFGPSGDNEQFF.

The genes are TRBV7-2 and TRBJ2-5; 16 positions agree with TRBD2. Germline CDR1 is SGHTA and CDR2 is FQGNSA. The CDR3 has 18 residues. V lost 4 bases, J lost 2 bases, and 7 bases stayed unmatched. The CDR3: CASSSGTSGGARQETQYF. The CDR3 DNA sequence: TGTGCCAGCAGCTCCGGGACTAGCGGGGGGGCACGGCAAGAGACCCAGTACTTC.